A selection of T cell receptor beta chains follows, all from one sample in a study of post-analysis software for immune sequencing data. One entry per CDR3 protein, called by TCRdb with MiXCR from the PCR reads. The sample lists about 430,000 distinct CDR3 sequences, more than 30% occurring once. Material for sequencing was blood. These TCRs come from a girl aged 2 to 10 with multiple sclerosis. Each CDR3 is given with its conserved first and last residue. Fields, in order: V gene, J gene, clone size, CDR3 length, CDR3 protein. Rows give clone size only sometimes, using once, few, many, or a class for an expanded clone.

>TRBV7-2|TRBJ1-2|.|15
CASSLRAWTTYGYTF
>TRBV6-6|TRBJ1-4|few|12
CASRPTGEKLFF
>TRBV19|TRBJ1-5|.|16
CASSITVGVSNQPQHF
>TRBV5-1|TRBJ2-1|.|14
CASSPAPGGNEQFF
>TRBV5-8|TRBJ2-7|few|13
CASNTDGSYEQYF
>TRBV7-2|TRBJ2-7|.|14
CASSLMGQGYEQYF
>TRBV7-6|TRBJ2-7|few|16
CASSLTSGTSSYEQYF
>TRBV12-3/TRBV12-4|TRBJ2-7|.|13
CASGLSGSYEQYF
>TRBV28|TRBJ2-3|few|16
CASRLLGGGWPDTQYF
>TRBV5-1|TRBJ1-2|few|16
CASSLSGTGTISLDTF
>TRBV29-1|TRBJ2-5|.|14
CSVEVVPVGETQYF
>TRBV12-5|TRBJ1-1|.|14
CASAAREKDTEAFF
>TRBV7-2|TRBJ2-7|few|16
CASSSTLAGRFYEQYF
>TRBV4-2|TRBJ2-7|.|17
CASSHSLAGGTSYEQYF
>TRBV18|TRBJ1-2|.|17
CASSPPSRTGNNYGYTF
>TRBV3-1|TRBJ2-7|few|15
CASSQGVIPTYEQYF
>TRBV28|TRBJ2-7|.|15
CASSLHDGLSYEQYF
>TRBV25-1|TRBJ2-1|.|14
CASQSGREDNEQFF
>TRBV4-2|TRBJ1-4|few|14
CASSLRDRNEKLFF
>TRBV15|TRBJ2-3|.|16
CATRGRRADSTDTQYF
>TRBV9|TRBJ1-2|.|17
CASSLSQGAEVNYGYTF
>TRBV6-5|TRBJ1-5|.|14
CASSWDRRSQPQHF
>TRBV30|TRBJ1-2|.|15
CAWSRGQVATYGYTF
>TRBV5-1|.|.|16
CASSRKPTGSNNEQYF
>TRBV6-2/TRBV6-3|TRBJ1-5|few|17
CASSYPTQGSSNQPQHF
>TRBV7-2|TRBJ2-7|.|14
CASSLGPRGYEQYF
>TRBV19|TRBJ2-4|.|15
CASSPGRQAKNIQYF
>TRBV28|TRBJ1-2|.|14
CASSDPGQTYGYTF
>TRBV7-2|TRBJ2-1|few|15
CASSSDSGRLNEQFF